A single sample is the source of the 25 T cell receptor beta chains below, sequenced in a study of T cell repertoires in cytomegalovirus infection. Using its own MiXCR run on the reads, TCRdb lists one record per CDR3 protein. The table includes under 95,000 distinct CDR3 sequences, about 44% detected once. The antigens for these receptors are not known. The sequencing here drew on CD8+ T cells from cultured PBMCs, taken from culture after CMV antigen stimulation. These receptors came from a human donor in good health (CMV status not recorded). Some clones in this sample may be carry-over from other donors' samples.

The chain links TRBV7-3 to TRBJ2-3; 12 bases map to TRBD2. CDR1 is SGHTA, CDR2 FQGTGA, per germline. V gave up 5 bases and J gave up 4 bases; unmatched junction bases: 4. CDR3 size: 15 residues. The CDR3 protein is CASSPTSGGSDTQYF. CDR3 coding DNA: TGTGCCAGCAGCCCCACTAGCGGGGGGTCAGATACGCAGTATTTT. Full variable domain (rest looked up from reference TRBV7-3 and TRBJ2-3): GAGVSQTPSNKVTEKGKYVELRCDPISGHTALYWYRQSLGQGPEFLIYFQGTGAADDSGLPNDRFFAVRPEGSVSTLKIQRTERGDSAVYLCASSPTSGGSDTQYFGPGTRLTVL.

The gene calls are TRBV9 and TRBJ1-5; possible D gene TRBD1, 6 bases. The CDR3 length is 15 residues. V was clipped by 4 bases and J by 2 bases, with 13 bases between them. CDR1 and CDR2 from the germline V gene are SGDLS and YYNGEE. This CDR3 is CASSRGGLGNQPQHF. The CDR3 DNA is TGTGCCAGCAGCAGGGGGGGCTTGGGCAATCAGCCCCAGCATTTT.

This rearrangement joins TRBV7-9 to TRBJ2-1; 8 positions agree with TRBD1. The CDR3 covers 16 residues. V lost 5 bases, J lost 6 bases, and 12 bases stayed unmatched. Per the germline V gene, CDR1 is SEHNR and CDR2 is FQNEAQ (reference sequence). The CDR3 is CASSPQDRDVGNEQFF. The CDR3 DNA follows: TGTGCCAGCAGCCCTCAGGACAGGGACGTAGGCAATGAGCAGTTCTTC.

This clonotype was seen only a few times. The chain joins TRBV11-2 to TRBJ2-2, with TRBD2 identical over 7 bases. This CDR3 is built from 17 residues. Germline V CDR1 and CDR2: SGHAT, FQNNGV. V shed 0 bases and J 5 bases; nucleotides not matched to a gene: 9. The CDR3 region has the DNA TGTGCCAGCAGCTTAGAGTGGGCGGGAGCGGGAACCGGGGAGCTGTTTTTT. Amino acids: CASSLEWAGAGTGELFF.

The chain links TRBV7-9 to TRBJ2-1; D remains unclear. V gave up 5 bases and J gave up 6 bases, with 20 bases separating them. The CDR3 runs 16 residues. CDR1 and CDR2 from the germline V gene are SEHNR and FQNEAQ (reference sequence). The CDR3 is CASSPRGVRVGNEQFF. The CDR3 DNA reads TGTGCCAGCAGCCCCCGTGGGGTCAGAGTGGGCAATGAGCAGTTCTTC.

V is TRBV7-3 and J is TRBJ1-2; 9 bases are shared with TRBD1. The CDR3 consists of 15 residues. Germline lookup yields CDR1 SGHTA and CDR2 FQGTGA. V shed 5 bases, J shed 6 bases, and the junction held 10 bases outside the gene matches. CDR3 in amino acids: CASSPGTGYTDGYTF. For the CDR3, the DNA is TGTGCCAGCAGCCCGGGGACAGGGTACACCGATGGCTACACCTTC.

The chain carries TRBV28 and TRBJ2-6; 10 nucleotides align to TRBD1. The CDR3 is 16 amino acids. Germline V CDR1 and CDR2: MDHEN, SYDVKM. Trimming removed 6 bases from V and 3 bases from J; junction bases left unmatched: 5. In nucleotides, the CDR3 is TGTGCCAGCAGATGGACAGGGGGAAGTGGGGCCAACGTCCTGACTTTC. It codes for CASRWTGGSGANVLTF.

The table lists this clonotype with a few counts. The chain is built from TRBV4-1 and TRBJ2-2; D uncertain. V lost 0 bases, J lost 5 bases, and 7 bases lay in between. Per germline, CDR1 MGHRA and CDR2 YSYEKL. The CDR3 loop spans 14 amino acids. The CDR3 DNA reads TGCGCCAGCAGCCAAGAGAAGGAAACCGGGGAGCTGTTTTTT. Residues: CASSQEKETGELFF.

For the CDR3, the DNA is TGTGCCAGCAGTTCCTCCCCCGGGGTCCACACAGATACGCAGTATTTT. Translation gives CASSSSPGVHTDTQYF. This chain links TRBV27 with TRBJ2-3; TRBD2 might be the D (5 bases). Trimming removed 4 bases from V and 2 bases from J, with 16 bases in between. This CDR3 is 16 amino acids long. Germline loops: CDR1 MNHEY, CDR2 SMNVEV (reference sequence).

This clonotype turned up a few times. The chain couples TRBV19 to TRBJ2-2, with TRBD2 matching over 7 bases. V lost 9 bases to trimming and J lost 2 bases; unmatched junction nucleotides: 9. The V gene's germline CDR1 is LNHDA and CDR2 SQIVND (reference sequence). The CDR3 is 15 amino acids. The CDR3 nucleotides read TGTGCCAGCCTGAGACCGGGACTAAACACCGGGGAGCTGTTTTTT. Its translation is CASLRPGLNTGELFF.

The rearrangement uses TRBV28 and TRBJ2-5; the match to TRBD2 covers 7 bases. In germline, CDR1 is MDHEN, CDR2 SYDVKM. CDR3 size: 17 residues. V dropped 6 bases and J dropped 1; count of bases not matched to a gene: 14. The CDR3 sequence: CASSNRRLADIQETQYF. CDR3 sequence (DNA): TGTGCCAGCAGCAACAGAAGGCTAGCGGACATCCAAGAGACCCAGTACTTC.

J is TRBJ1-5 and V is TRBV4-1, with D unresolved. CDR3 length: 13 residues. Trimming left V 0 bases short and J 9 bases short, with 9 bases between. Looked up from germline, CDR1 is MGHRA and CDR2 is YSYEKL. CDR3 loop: CASSQEGSGPQHF. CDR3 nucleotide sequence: TGCGCCAGCAGCCAAGAAGGCTCTGGGCCCCAGCATTTT.

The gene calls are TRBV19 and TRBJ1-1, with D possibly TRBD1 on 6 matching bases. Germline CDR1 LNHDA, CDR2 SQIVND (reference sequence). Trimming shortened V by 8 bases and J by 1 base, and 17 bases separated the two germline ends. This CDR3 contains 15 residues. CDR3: CASPSREGGNTEAFF. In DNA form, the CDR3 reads TGTGCCAGTCCATCTCGCGAGGGGGGGAACACTGAAGCTTTCTTT.

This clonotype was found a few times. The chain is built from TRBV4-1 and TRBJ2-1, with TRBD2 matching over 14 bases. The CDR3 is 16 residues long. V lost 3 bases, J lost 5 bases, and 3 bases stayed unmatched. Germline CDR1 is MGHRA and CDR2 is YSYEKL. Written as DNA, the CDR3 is TGCGCCAGCAGCCAGGGACTAGCGGGAGTCGACAATGAGCAGTTCTTC. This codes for CASSQGLAGVDNEQFF.

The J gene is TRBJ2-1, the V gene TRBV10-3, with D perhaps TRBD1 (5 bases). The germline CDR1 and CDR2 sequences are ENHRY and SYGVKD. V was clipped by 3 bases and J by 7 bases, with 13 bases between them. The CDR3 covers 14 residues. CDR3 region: CAISDPGSGNEQFF. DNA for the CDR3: TGTGCCATCAGTGACCCAGGGTCTGGGAATGAGCAGTTCTTC.

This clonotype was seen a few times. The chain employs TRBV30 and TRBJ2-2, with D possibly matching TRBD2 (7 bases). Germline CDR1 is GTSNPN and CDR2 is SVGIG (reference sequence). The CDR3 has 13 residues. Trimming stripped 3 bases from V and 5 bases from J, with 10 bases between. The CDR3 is CAWSRGATGELFF. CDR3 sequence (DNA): TGTGCCTGGAGCCGGGGGGCGACCGGGGAGCTGTTTTTT.

This CDR3 reads CASSRGTDNQPQHF. As DNA, the CDR3 is TGTGCCAGCAGCCGAGGGACGGATAATCAGCCCCAGCATTTT. This chain connects TRBV12-3 or TRBV12-4 to TRBJ1-5; a possible D gene is TRBD1 (5 bases). This CDR3 region has 14 residues. Trimming pared 6 bases from V and 4 bases from J, leaving 13 bases between.

In nucleotides, the CDR3 is TGTGCCAGCAGCTGGCGGGGGATCAGCGCCTACAATGAGCAGTTCTTC. This codes for CASSWRGISAYNEQFF. V usage is TRBV7-9 and J usage is TRBJ2-1; 7 bases agree with TRBD2. The germline V gene encodes CDR1 SEHNR and CDR2 FQNEAQ (reference sequence). V trimming: 4 bases; J trimming: 2 bases; junction bases outside the gene matches: 8. The CDR3 is made up of 16 amino acids.

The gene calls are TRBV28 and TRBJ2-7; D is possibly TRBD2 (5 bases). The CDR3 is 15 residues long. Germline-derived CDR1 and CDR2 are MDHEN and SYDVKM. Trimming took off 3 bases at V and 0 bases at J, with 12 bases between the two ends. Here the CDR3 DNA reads TGTGCCAGCAGTTTTTCTGGGAGTAGCTCCTACGAGCAGTACTTC. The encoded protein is CASSFSGSSSYEQYF.

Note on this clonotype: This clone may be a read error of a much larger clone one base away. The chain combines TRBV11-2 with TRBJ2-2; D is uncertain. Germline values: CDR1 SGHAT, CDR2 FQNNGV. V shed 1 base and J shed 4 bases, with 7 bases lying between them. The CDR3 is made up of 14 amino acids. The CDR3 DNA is TGTGCCAGCAGCTTAGGGACGGCCACCGGGGAGCTGTTTTTT. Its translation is CASSLGTATGELFF.

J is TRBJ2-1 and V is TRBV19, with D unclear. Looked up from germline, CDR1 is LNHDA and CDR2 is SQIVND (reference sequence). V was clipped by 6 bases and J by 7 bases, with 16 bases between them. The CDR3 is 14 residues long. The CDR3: CASSTGPPPNEQFF. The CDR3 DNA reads TGTGCCAGTAGCACCGGGCCTCCCCCGAATGAGCAGTTCTTC.

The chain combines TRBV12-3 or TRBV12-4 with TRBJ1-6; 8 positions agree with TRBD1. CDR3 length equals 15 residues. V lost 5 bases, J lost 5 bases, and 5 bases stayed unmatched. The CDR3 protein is CASSGRTGNNSPLHF. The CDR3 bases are TGTGCCAGCAGTGGTCGGACAGGGAATAATTCACCCCTCCACTTT.

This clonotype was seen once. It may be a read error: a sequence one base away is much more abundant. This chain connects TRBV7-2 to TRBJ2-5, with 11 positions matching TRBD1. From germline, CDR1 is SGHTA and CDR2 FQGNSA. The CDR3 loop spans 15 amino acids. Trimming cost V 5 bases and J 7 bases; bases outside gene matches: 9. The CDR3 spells CASSRAGTGGGTQYF. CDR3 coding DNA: TGTGCCAGCAGCCGTGCCGGGACAGGGGGAGGGACCCAGTACTTC.

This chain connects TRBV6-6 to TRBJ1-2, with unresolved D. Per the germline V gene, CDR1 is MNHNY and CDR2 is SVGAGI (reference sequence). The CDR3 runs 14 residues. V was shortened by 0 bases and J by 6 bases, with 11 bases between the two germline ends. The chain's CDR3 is CASSYSETEDGYTF. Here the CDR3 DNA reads TGTGCCAGCAGTTACTCGGAAACGGAGGATGGCTACACCTTC.

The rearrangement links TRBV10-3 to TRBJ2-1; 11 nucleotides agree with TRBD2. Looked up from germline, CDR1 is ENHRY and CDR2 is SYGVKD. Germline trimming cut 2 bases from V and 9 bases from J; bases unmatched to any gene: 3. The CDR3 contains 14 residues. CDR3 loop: CAISEGLAGGEQFF. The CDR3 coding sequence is TGTGCCATCAGTGAGGGGCTAGCGGGAGGTGAGCAGTTCTTC.